The rows below give T cell receptor beta chains drawn from one sample of a study of blood T cell repertoires in COVID-19. Sequencing used immunoSEQ multiplex PCR; TCRdb keeps in-frame clones, though not all of them. The sample comprises tens of thousands of clones, 60% to 85% of which are singletons, and more than 15% rests with the top ten. Sequenced input: peripheral blood. These receptors were obtained from a man aged 25-45 years with COVID-19, enrolled during active disease. Both conserved end residues are part of each CDR3. The order of the fields is V gene, D gene, clone size, J gene, CDR3 DNA, CDR3 protein. A D gene is named only where the DNA matches it firmly. Expanded clones are given a class, and other clones once, few, many or no size at all.

V: TRBV30
D: .
size: .
J: TRBJ1-5
DNA: TGTGCCTGGAGTGTAAGGGGTCGAGATCAGCCCCAGCATTTT
CDR3: CAWSVRGRDQPQHF

V: TRBV6-2/TRBV6-3
D: .
size: .
J: TRBJ2-1
DNA: TGTGCCAGCAGTTACTATGGGCAGGTCAATGAGCAGTTCTTC
CDR3: CASSYYGQVNEQFF

V: TRBV9
D: TRBD2
size: .
J: TRBJ2-1
DNA: TGTGCCAGCAGCGTAGTTCCTAGCGGCTACAATGAGCAGTTCTTC
CDR3: CASSVVPSGYNEQFF

V: TRBV11-3
D: .
size: .
J: TRBJ2-7
DNA: TGTGCCAGCAGCTTATTCGGGGACTCCTACGAGCAGTACTTC
CDR3: CASSLFGDSYEQYF

V: TRBV19
D: TRBD1
size: .
J: TRBJ2-1
DNA: TGTGCCAGTAGTATAGGCCCTGGGACAGCCGGGATGGTTTTCTTC
CDR3: CASSIGPGTAGMVFF

V: TRBV6-5
D: .
size: once
J: TRBJ1-2
DNA: TGTGCCAGCAGCCCCGCAGGGCTTAACTATGGCTACACCTTC
CDR3: CASSPAGLNYGYTF

V: TRBV19
D: .
size: once
J: TRBJ1-5
DNA: TGTGCCAGTAGTATTGGGGGGGGACATCAGCCCCAGCATTTT
CDR3: CASSIGGGHQPQHF

V: TRBV6-2/TRBV6-3
D: TRBD1
size: .
J: TRBJ1-6
DNA: TGTGCCAGCAGCCCCCAGGGACAGCCTAATTCACCCCTCCACTTT
CDR3: CASSPQGQPNSPLHF

V: TRBV30
D: .
size: .
J: TRBJ1-4
DNA: TGTGCCTGGAGTGAGGGGAGGGAAAAACTGTTTTTT
CDR3: CAWSEGREKLFF

V: TRBV13
D: TRBD1
size: .
J: TRBJ2-5
DNA: TGTGCCAGCAGCTCCCAAGACAGGGGATACCAAGAGACCCAGTACTTC
CDR3: CASSSQDRGYQETQYF

V: TRBV9
D: TRBD1
size: .
J: TRBJ1-2
DNA: TGTGCCAGCAGCCCAGACAGGGGAGCTTATGGCTACACCTTC
CDR3: CASSPDRGAYGYTF

V: TRBV6-5
D: .
size: .
J: TRBJ1-4
DNA: TGTGCCAGCAGGCTCCCTTGGGGGGAAGATGAAAAACTGTTTTTT
CDR3: CASRLPWGEDEKLFF

V: TRBV11-2
D: TRBD2
size: once
J: TRBJ2-1
DNA: TGTGCCAGCAGCTCCACTAGCGGGCTCTCCTACAATGAGCAGTTCTTC
CDR3: CASSSTSGLSYNEQFF

V: TRBV15
D: TRBD2
size: .
J: TRBJ2-7
DNA: TGTGCCACCAGCGGAAGGACTAGCGACTACGAGCAGTACTTC
CDR3: CATSGRTSDYEQYF

V: TRBV6-2/TRBV6-3
D: .
size: .
J: TRBJ2-5
DNA: TGTGCCAGCAGTCAGAAAGAGACCCAGTACTTC
CDR3: CASSQKETQYF

V: TRBV6-5
D: TRBD2
size: .
J: TRBJ2-3
DNA: TGTGCCAGCAGTTACTCGAGCGGGAGAGAGAATACGCAGTATTTT
CDR3: CASSYSSGRENTQYF

V: TRBV6-1
D: TRBD1
size: .
J: TRBJ1-1
DNA: TGTGCCAGCAGTCAAGGAGGGGGCGGGGGGGACACTGAAGCTTTCTTT
CDR3: CASSQGGGGGDTEAFF

V: TRBV7-8
D: .
size: .
J: TRBJ2-4
DNA: TGTGCCAGCAGAGGGCGGGTCGGGGGGCCTCTAGCCAAAAACATTCAGTACTTC
CDR3: CASRGRVGGPLAKNIQYF

V: TRBV7-2
D: TRBD1
size: .
J: TRBJ1-1
DNA: TGTGCCAGCAGCGCTCCGGGACAGGAAGCCTATACCGTGAACACTGAAGCTTTCTTT
CDR3: CASSAPGQEAYTVNTEAFF